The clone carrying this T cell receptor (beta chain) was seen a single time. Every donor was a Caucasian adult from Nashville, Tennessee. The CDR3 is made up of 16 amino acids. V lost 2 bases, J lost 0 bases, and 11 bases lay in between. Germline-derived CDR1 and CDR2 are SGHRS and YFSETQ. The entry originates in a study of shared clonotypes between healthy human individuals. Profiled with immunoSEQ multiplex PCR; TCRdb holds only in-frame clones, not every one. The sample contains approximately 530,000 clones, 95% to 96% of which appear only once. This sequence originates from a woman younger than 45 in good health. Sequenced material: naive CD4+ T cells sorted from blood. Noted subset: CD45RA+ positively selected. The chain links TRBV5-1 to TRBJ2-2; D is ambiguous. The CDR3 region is CASSFKGNTNTGELFF. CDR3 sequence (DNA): TGCGCCAGCAGCTTTAAAGGGAATACGAACACCGGGGAGCTGTTTTTT.